Presented here are 27 T cell receptor beta chains from one specimen sequenced in a study of CD8+ T cells in alopecia areata. The authors extracted RNA and reverse transcribed it into cDNA as the sequencing template. Only in-frame clones appear in the TCRdb table, and some are missing; sequencing was by immunoSEQ multiplex PCR. The data contain 140,000 to 150,000 clones, about 90% of them singletons. Sequenced material: CD8+ T cells sorted from blood, taken at week 0. The receptors were gathered from a human donor with alopecia areata.

In this sample, this clone turned up a few times. The gene calls are TRBV19 and TRBJ1-5, with 12 nucleotides matching TRBD1. Germline CDR1 reads LNHDA; CDR2 reads SQIVND (reference sequence). CDR3 length equals 18 residues. Trimming cost V 5 bases and J 2 bases; bases outside gene matches: 10. The DNA of the CDR3 is TGTGCCAGTAGTGGAGTCCGGGACAGGGGGCGCGGCAATCAGCCCCAGCATTTT. Its protein product is CASSGVRDRGRGNQPQHF.

The rearrangement uses TRBV27 and TRBJ1-2; 8 bases line up with TRBD1. Germline CDR1 is MNHEY and CDR2 is SMNVEV (reference sequence). The CDR3 extends over 12 amino acids. The junction had 8 bases not matched to a gene; V was cut back by 9 bases and J by 8 bases. The CDR3 here is CASFSGQGGYTF. The CDR3 region has the DNA TGTGCCAGTTTTTCCGGACAGGGCGGCTACACCTTC.

The genes are TRBV12-5 and TRBJ1-1; the match to TRBD1 covers 9 bases. After removal of 1 base from V and 1 base from J, the junction contained 4 bases not matched to a gene. Germline CDR1 reads LGHNT; CDR2 reads FRNRAP. The CDR3 has 16 residues. The CDR3 bases are TGTGCTAGTGGTTTGGAAGGGGGACAGGGGAACACTGAAGCTTTCTTT. Amino acid sequence: CASGLEGGQGNTEAFF.

This clone was seen a handful of times. The V and J genes are TRBV11-2 and TRBJ2-5; 7 bases are shared with TRBD1. The CDR3 loop spans 15 amino acids. V was pared by 6 bases and J by 5 bases, with 12 bases of the junction left unmatched. Germline V gene lookup returns CDR1 SGHAT and CDR2 FQNNGV. CDR3 sequence: CASRHRGRGWETQYF. The CDR3 nucleotides are TGTGCCAGCAGACACAGGGGTCGGGGTTGGGAGACCCAGTACTTC.

In the case of this clone: At the DNA level, this CDR3 is encoded by other sequences in the same sample as well. CDR3 sequence: CASSSGQGNTEAFF. Here the CDR3 DNA reads TGCGCCAGCAGCTCCGGACAGGGGAACACTGAAGCTTTCTTT. V gene TRBV5-1 combines with J gene TRBJ1-1; 8 bases match TRBD1. The CDR3 is made up of 14 amino acids. CDR1 and CDR2 from the germline V gene are SGHRS and YFSETQ. Trimming removed 3 bases from V and 1 base from J; junction bases left unmatched: 2.

The chain's CDR3 is CASSYGRTNTGELFF. In DNA, the CDR3 is TGTGCCAGCAGTTACGGACGGACGAACACCGGGGAGCTGTTTTTT. This rearrangement joins TRBV6-6 to TRBJ2-2; no reliable D call. Germline-derived CDR1 and CDR2 are MNHNY and SVGAGI (reference sequence). This CDR3 contains 15 residues. V lost 2 bases and J 0 bases, leaving 7 bases between the germline ends.

The chain carries TRBV27 and TRBJ1-1, with TRBD1 as a possible D gene (6 bases). Trimming took 8 bases from V and 4 from J, leaving 14 bases between them. The CDR3 length is 13 residues. CDR1 and CDR2 (germline): MNHEY, SMNVEV (reference sequence). The chain's CDR3 is CASSTGYSTEAFF. Here the CDR3 DNA reads TGTGCCAGCTCGACAGGTTACAGCACTGAAGCTTTCTTT.

The chain joins TRBV5-8 to TRBJ2-7; TRBD2 aligns across 7 bases. CDR3 length equals 15 residues. The germline V gene encodes CDR1 SGHTS and CDR2 YDEGEE. The trim removed 4 bases at V and 4 bases at J, leaving 11 bases unmatched. CDR3 coding DNA: TGTGCCAGCAGCCCCAGGTCGGGGGGAGGGTACGAGCAGTACTTC. It is translated as CASSPRSGGGYEQYF.

This chain uses TRBV5-4 with TRBJ2-1; D is unclear. Germline-derived CDR1 and CDR2 are SGHNT and YYREEE (reference sequence). This CDR3 comprises 13 residues. V lost 0 bases to trimming and J lost 4 bases, with 5 bases between them. CDR3 coding DNA: TGTGCCAGCAGCTTGGCGAGTTACAATGAGCAGTTCTTC. This sequence encodes CASSLASYNEQFF.

V is TRBV12-5 and J is TRBJ2-5; TRBD2 matches at 7 bases. The CDR3 covers 12 residues. V shed 9 bases, J shed 5 bases, and the junction held 6 bases outside the gene matches. Germline V gene lookup returns CDR1 LGHNT and CDR2 FRNRAP. For the CDR3, the DNA is TGTGCTAGCCAAGCGGGGACCGAGACCCAGTACTTC. It encodes CASQAGTETQYF.

The CDR3 DNA reads as TGTGCCAGCAGTTACGGACTAGCGGGGCTCACGGCTACGCAGTATTTT. Translation: CASSYGLAGLTATQYF. The chain couples TRBV6-5 to TRBJ2-3, with 12 bases that match TRBD2. Germline V lookup: CDR1 MNHEY, CDR2 SVGAGI. V trimming: 2 bases; J trimming: 8 bases; junction bases outside the gene matches: 8. This CDR3 has 16 amino acids.

This chain uses TRBV13 with TRBJ2-1, with D possibly matching TRBD1 (6 bases). The V end lost 5 bases, the J end lost 8 bases, and 28 bases lay between the germline ends. The CDR3 sequence is 18 residues long. The germline V gene has CDR1 PRHDT and CDR2 FYEKMQ (reference sequence). The CDR3 bases are TGTGCCAGCAGCCCACCTACAGGGTCGCATACCCTCGGGGATGAGCAGTTCTTC. Amino acid sequence: CASSPPTGSHTLGDEQFF.

This clone has only one observation. The V call is TRBV9, the J call TRBJ1-2; D remains unclear. Trimming pared 1 base from V and 6 bases from J, leaving 16 bases between. CDR1 is SGDLS and CDR2 is YYNGEE in the germline V gene. The CDR3 covers 15 residues. This CDR3 is CASSVSLDVQNGYTF. The CDR3 region has the DNA TGTGCCAGCAGCGTATCCCTGGACGTGCAGAATGGCTACACCTTC.

V and J are TRBV27 and TRBJ2-6; weak D call: TRBD1 (5 bases). The CDR3 is 15 amino acids. Trimming removed 0 bases from V and 2 bases from J, with 5 bases in between. Per the germline V gene, CDR1 is MNHEY and CDR2 is SMNVEV (reference sequence). CDR3 sequence reads: CASSLSGAGANVLTF. CDR3 DNA sequence: TGTGCCAGCAGTTTATCAGGGGCTGGGGCCAACGTCCTGACTTTC. Supplemented by reference TRBV27 and TRBJ2-6, the full variable domain reads EAQVTQNPRYLITVTGKKLTVTCSQNMNHEYMSWYRQDPGLGLRQIYYSMNVEVTDKGDVPEGYKVSRKEKRNFPLILESPSPNQTSLYFCASSLSGAGANVLTFGAGSRLTVL.

By sample fraction, this clone is medium-sized (0.01 to 0.1%). The chain is built from TRBV7-9 and TRBJ2-1, with 11 bases fitting TRBD2. Trimming took 5 bases from V and 1 from J; bases not matched to a gene: 4. From germline, CDR1 is SEHNR and CDR2 FQNEAQ (reference sequence). CDR3 size: 16 residues. Here the CDR3 reads CASSDTSGSSYNEQFF. Here the CDR3 DNA reads TGTGCCAGCAGCGATACTAGCGGGAGTTCCTACAATGAGCAGTTCTTC.

This clone was detected a few times. V and J are TRBV19 and TRBJ2-1; TRBD1 matches at 7 bases. Germline V lookup: CDR1 LNHDA, CDR2 SQIVND (reference sequence). This CDR3 is 15 amino acids long. The V and J ends lost 2 bases and 4 bases, in that order; junction bases with no gene match: 5. The CDR3 DNA reads TGTGCCAGTAGTATACAATGGACAGGTTACAATGAGCAGTTCTTC. Its protein product is CASSIQWTGYNEQFF.

J is TRBJ2-7 and V is TRBV27; 10 positions match TRBD1. V was pared by 3 bases and J by 5 bases, with 7 bases of the junction left unmatched. This CDR3 has 15 amino acids. CDR1 MNHEY and CDR2 SMNVEV come from the germline V gene (reference sequence). The CDR3 DNA sequence: TGTGCCAGCAGTTTGTGGTGGACAGGGGGTCACGAGCAGTACTTC. This gives the protein CASSLWWTGGHEQYF.

The chain combines TRBV27 with TRBJ2-3; 12 bases are shared with TRBD2. The trim removed 4 bases at V and 2 bases at J, leaving 4 bases unmatched. Germline V gene lookup returns CDR1 MNHEY and CDR2 SMNVEV (reference sequence). CDR3 length: 16 residues. In DNA, the CDR3 is TGTGCCAGCAGTTCGGCTAGCGGGAGGGTCACAGATACGCAGTATTTT. Translating it yields CASSSASGRVTDTQYF.

CDR3 protein: CASSREGASNQPQHF. In DNA form, the CDR3 reads TGTGCCAGCAGCCGGGAGGGGGCAAGCAATCAGCCCCAGCATTTT. The V gene is TRBV4-2, the J gene TRBJ1-5; 7 nucleotides align to TRBD1. CDR1 and CDR2 (germline): LGHNA, YNFKEQ. The length of the CDR3 is 15 residues. With V trimmed by 4 bases and J by 1 base, 4 bases remained unmatched.

V is TRBV29-1 and J is TRBJ2-7; no firm D call. Germline lookup yields CDR1 SQVTM and CDR2 ANQGSEA. Trimming removed 0 bases at V and 2 bases at J, with 8 bases between. This CDR3 is 13 amino acids long. CDR3: CSVEDQAAYEQYF. CDR3 nucleotides: TGCAGCGTTGAAGATCAGGCAGCCTACGAGCAGTACTTC.

This sequence joins TRBV4-1 and TRBJ2-1; TRBD2 is a possible D gene (7 bases). Trimming took off 4 bases at V and 8 bases at J, with 21 bases between the two ends. This CDR3 has 16 amino acids. Germline-derived CDR1 and CDR2 are MGHRA and YSYEKL. The chain's CDR3 is CASSPGGGGPSDEQFF. The CDR3 DNA reads as TGCGCCAGCAGCCCAGGAGGGGGAGGGCCTTCTGATGAGCAGTTCTTC.

This chain joins TRBV2 and TRBJ2-3; D is perhaps TRBD1 (5 bases). Per germline, CDR1 SNHLY and CDR2 FYNNEI. V gave up 7 bases and J gave up 3 bases, with 14 bases separating them. CDR3 length equals 14 residues. This CDR3 is CASIPRDQTDTQYF. The CDR3 DNA sequence: TGTGCCAGCATTCCCAGGGATCAAACAGATACGCAGTATTTT.

The rearrangement uses TRBV5-6 and TRBJ2-1, with TRBD2 as a possible D gene (5 bases). This CDR3 contains 15 residues. Germline V gene lookup returns CDR1 SGHDT and CDR2 YYEEEE. CDR3 bases: TGTGGAGTTCACAAGACCAGCGGACGCTACAATGAGCAGTTCTTC. Translation gives CGVHKTSGRYNEQFF. Full variable domain (outside the CDR3, taken from reference TRBV5-6 and TRBJ2-1): DAGVTQSPTHLIKTRGQQVTLRCSPKSGHDTVSWYQQALGQGPQFIFQYYEEEERQRGNFPDRFSGHQFPNYSSELNVNALLLGDSALYLCGVHKTSGRYNEQFFGPGTRLTVL.

Sample share makes this clone medium-sized. This chain connects TRBV5-6 to TRBJ2-7, with D possibly matching TRBD1 (6 bases). The germline V gene encodes CDR1 SGHDT and CDR2 YYEEEE. V gave up 3 bases and J gave up 4 bases, with 17 bases separating them. The CDR3 contains 15 residues. CDR3 sequence (DNA): TGTGCCAGCAGCTCCATAATACAGGGCCAATACGAGCAGTACTTC. This encodes CASSSIIQGQYEQYF.

The chain employs TRBV29-1 and TRBJ2-7; 12 positions match TRBD2. V shed 4 bases, J shed 1 base, and the junction held 11 bases outside the gene matches. Germline CDR1 is SQVTM and CDR2 is ANQGSEA. This CDR3 is 17 amino acids long. The DNA for the CDR3 is TGCAGCGTTGCTCCGACTAGCGGGGGCCTATCATCCTACGAGCAGTACTTC. Translation gives CSVAPTSGGLSSYEQYF.

CDR3: CASMGLAGDSYEQYF. Here the CDR3 DNA reads TGTGCCAGCATGGGGCTAGCGGGAGATTCCTACGAGCAGTACTTC. The chain carries TRBV6-1 and TRBJ2-7; 10 nucleotides align to TRBD2. Trimming removed 7 bases from V and 1 base from J; junction bases left unmatched: 7. The CDR3 is 15 amino acids. Per germline, CDR1 MNHNS and CDR2 SASEGT.

Worth noting for this clone: This same CDR3 is encoded by further DNA sequences in the sample. The chain is built from TRBV5-1 and TRBJ2-1; D not resolved. Germline CDR1 SGHRS, CDR2 YFSETQ. This CDR3 has 15 amino acids. Trimming stripped 0 bases from V and 0 bases from J, with 7 bases between. CDR3 loop: CASSLAGNSYNEQFF. CDR3 DNA sequence: TGCGCCAGCAGCTTGGCTGGGAACTCCTACAATGAGCAGTTCTTC.